Below, 3 T cell receptor beta chains from the same sample are listed, as sequenced in a study of T-cell reconstitution after alpha-beta-depleted transplantation in children. Researchers prepared the TCRbeta library using unique molecular identifiers, the study reports. TCRdb re-called the PCR reads through MiXCR, storing one row per CDR3 protein. The repertoire holds some 180,000 distinct CDR3 sequences, with approximately 7% as singletons. Sequenced material: PBMCs, taken before TCRalphabeta/CD19-depleted stem cell transplant. The origin of the receptors is a boy aged 2 to 9 with acute lymphoblastic leukemia, due to receive a stem cell transplant.

This clonotype has a handful of counts. The chain links TRBV27 to TRBJ1-1; D possibly corresponds to TRBD1 (6 bases). The CDR3 sequence is 15 residues long. Trimming pared 6 bases from V and 2 bases from J, leaving 16 bases between. CDR1 is MNHEY, CDR2 SMNVEV, per germline (reference sequence). For the CDR3, the DNA is TGTGCCAGCAGCGGGGGGGGCGGTTATAACACTGAAGCTTTCTTT. Translating it yields CASSGGGGYNTEAFF.

This clonotype was observed many times. The J gene is TRBJ1-1, the V gene TRBV5-1; possibly TRBD1 for D (5 bases). CDR1 is SGHRS, CDR2 YFSETQ, per germline. CDR3 length: 15 amino acids. V was pared by 4 bases and J by 5 bases, with 18 bases between. Here the CDR3 DNA reads TGCGCCAGCAGCCGGGACTCGATGGGAGGGACTGAAGCTTTCTTT. It encodes CASSRDSMGGTEAFF.

This clonotype was found many times. The genes are TRBV11-2 and TRBJ2-1, with a possible D match to TRBD2 (6 bases). The CDR3 consists of 15 residues. From germline, CDR1 is SGHAT and CDR2 FQNNGV. Trimming removed 5 bases at V and 5 bases at J, with 16 bases between. The CDR3 is CASSGPKGGDNEQFF. The CDR3, as DNA: TGTGCCAGCAGCGGCCCTAAGGGCGGGGACAATGAGCAGTTCTTC.